This entry lists 24 T cell receptor beta chains sequenced from one sample in a study of control samples from healthy donors and cancer patients. Using immunoSEQ multiplex PCR, the repertoire was profiled, and TCRdb retains in-frame clones only, with some absent. The sample consists of under 100,000 clones, approximately 90% of them appearing once. The sequenced sample consisted of blood. All receptors come from a woman in her 70s in good health.

CDR3 bases: TGTGCCAGCTCACCCGGGCTCCAAGAGACCCAGTACTTC. Translation gives CASSPGLQETQYF. This chain links TRBV18 with TRBJ2-5, with D hard to call. The CDR3 length is 13 residues. Germline V gene lookup returns CDR1 KGHSH and CDR2 LQKENI. V lost 3 bases and J 1 base, leaving 6 bases between the germline ends. The variable domain in full, completed from reference TRBV18 and TRBJ2-5, reads NAGVMQNPRHLVRRRGQEARLRCSPMKGHSHVYWYRQLPEEGLKFMVYLQKENIIDESGMPKERFSAEFPKEGPSILRIQQVVRGDSAAYFCASSPGLQETQYFGPGTRLLVL.

The J gene is TRBJ1-1, the V gene TRBV30; D possibly corresponds to TRBD1 (5 bases). CDR3 length: 13 residues. Germline V CDR1 and CDR2: GTSNPN, SVGIG (reference sequence). Trimming shortened V by 4 bases and J by 2 bases, and 11 bases separated the two germline ends. The CDR3 DNA reads as TGTGCCTGGATAGGGACGTTTAACACTGAAGCTTTCTTT. It is translated as CAWIGTFNTEAFF.

As for this clone: Distinct nucleotide sequences in the sample also encode this CDR3. The chain couples TRBV5-1 to TRBJ2-7; D may be TRBD1 (6 bases). The CDR3 is 13 residues long. V was clipped by 0 bases and J by 2 bases, with 6 bases between them. CDR1 SGHRS and CDR2 YFSETQ come from the germline V gene. The CDR3, as DNA: TGCGCCAGCAGCTTGGAGGGGGCCTACGAGCAGTACTTC. It codes for CASSLEGAYEQYF.

The chain combines TRBV2 with TRBJ2-1; D gene uncertain. Germline CDR1 and CDR2: SNHLY and FYNNEI. This CDR3 spans 12 amino acids. V lost 4 bases and J lost 6, with 7 bases in between. In DNA, the CDR3 is TGTGCCAGCAGTGTGGGCTTCAATGAGCAGTTCTTC. Translating gives CASSVGFNEQFF. Supplemented by reference TRBV2 and TRBJ2-1, the full variable domain reads EPEVTQTPSHQVTQMGQEVILRCVPISNHLYFYWYRQILGQKVEFLVSFYNNEISEKSEIFDDQFSVERPDGSNFTLKIRSTKLEDSAMYFCASSVGFNEQFFGPGTRLTVL.

The chain has TRBV4-3 and TRBJ2-5, with D possibly being TRBD1 or TRBD2 (5 bases each). The CDR3 covers 15 residues. In germline, CDR1 is LGHNA, CDR2 YSLEER. Trimming removed 0 bases from V and 0 bases from J, with 8 bases in between. This chain's CDR3 is CASSQDLGDQETQYF. The CDR3 DNA reads TGCGCCAGCAGCCAAGATCTGGGGGACCAAGAGACCCAGTACTTC.

V gene TRBV10-2 combines with J gene TRBJ2-4; tentatively, D is TRBD2 (5 bases). CDR1 is WSHSY and CDR2 is SAAADI in the germline V gene. This CDR3 contains 14 residues. The V gene lost 7 bases and the J gene lost 3 bases, with 13 bases spanning the gap. The CDR3: CASTESGNKNIQYF. DNA of the CDR3: TGCGCCAGCACCGAATCGGGAAACAAAAACATTCAGTACTTC.

The chain recombines TRBV3-1 (or the pseudogene TRBV3-2) with TRBJ2-5; D gene unclear. Germline V CDR1 and CDR2: LGHDT, YNNKEL (reference sequence). This CDR3 is built from 16 residues. Trimming shortened V by 4 bases and J by 0 bases, and 15 bases separated the two germline ends. CDR3 coding DNA: TGTGCCAGCAGCCCAGACTTGACCTTGTACCAAGAGACCCAGTACTTC. As protein: CASSPDLTLYQETQYF.

The CDR3 DNA reads TGCGCCAGCAGCCAAGATGAGAACAGGGTTAGCGAGCAGTACTTC. It encodes CASSQDENRVSEQYF. V and J are TRBV4-1 and TRBJ2-7; D may be TRBD1 (6 bases). The CDR3 spans 15 residues. Deletions cut 0 bases from V and 6 bases from J, with 15 bases between. CDR1 is MGHRA, CDR2 YSYEKL, per germline.

J is TRBJ2-1 and V is TRBV9; 8 bases align to TRBD2. This CDR3 comprises 15 residues. In germline, CDR1 is SGDLS, CDR2 YYNGEE. With V trimmed by 0 bases and J by 9 bases, 8 bases remained unmatched. CDR3 nucleotide sequence: TGTGCCAGCAGCGTAGCTACCCCGGGGGGGTTTGAGCAGTTCTTC. Translated: CASSVATPGGFEQFF.

In its sample, this clone was seen a few times. The CDR3 here is CASSSSMNTEAFF. For the CDR3, the DNA is TGTGCCAGCAGCTCCTCCATGAACACTGAAGCTTTCTTT. The chain joins TRBV5-4 to TRBJ1-1; no clear D gene. The CDR3 contains 13 residues. The V gene lost 3 bases and the J gene lost 0 bases, with 6 bases spanning the gap. CDR1 is SGHNT, CDR2 YYREEE, per germline (reference sequence).

The rearrangement links TRBV19 to TRBJ1-2; D ambiguous. There are 12 residues in the CDR3. Germline V gives CDR1 LNHDA, CDR2 SQIVND (reference sequence). Trimming cost V 8 bases and J 2 bases, with 9 bases left between them. CDR3 bases: TGTGCCAGTTCCCAACGGAACTATGGCTACACCTTC. Protein sequence: CASSQRNYGYTF.

The chain links TRBV27 to TRBJ1-4; 10 nucleotides align to TRBD1. The CDR3 is made up of 16 amino acids. The germline CDR1 and CDR2 sequences are MNHEY and SMNVEV (reference sequence). V shed 2 bases and J 8 bases; nucleotides not matched to a gene: 8. In DNA, the CDR3 is TGTGCCAGCAGTTTACTGGGGACAGGGGTTGAGGAAAAACTGTTTTTT. Amino acids: CASSLLGTGVEEKLFF.

This sequence joins TRBV6-2 or TRBV6-3 and TRBJ1-5; possible D gene TRBD1, 5 bases. From germline, CDR1 is MNHEY and CDR2 SVGEGT. The CDR3 loop spans 15 amino acids. Trimming removed 5 bases at V and 6 bases at J, with 17 bases between. The CDR3 sequence: CASSNGGGLGQPQHF. The CDR3 bases are TGTGCCAGCAGTAACGGGGGGGGATTGGGTCAGCCCCAGCATTTT.

The CDR3 nucleotides are TGTGCCAGCAGCTTAGGGGGTTTGGGTGGCTACACCTTC. Translated, it gives CASSLGGLGGYTF. The chain joins TRBV7-2 to TRBJ1-2, with D unclear. The CDR3 has 13 amino acids. Trimming shortened V by 1 base and J by 7 bases, and 10 bases separated the two germline ends. Looked up from germline, CDR1 is SGHTA and CDR2 is FQGNSA.

This clone occurred once. The V gene is TRBV11-2, the J gene TRBJ2-1, with 7 positions matching TRBD1. V lost 3 bases to trimming and J lost 7 bases; unmatched junction nucleotides: 12. Germline V gene lookup returns CDR1 SGHAT and CDR2 FQNNGV. The CDR3 sequence is 16 residues long. CDR3 sequence (DNA): TGTGCCAGCAGCTTTAAGATACAGGGGCTTAGGAATGAGCAGTTCTTC. This gives the protein CASSFKIQGLRNEQFF.

CDR3 in DNA: TGTGCCAGCAGCAACAGCGGGGACTCCTACAATGAGCAGTTCTTC. Protein product: CASSNSGDSYNEQFF. The V call is TRBV7-2, the J call TRBJ2-1; 7 bases match TRBD2. V lost 5 bases to trimming and J lost 0 bases; unmatched junction nucleotides: 4. Per the germline V gene, CDR1 is SGHTA and CDR2 is FQGNSA. This CDR3 region has 15 residues.

The chain recombines TRBV9 with TRBJ2-1; 7 bases match TRBD1. Germline V gene sequence: CDR1 SGDLS, CDR2 YYNGEE. This CDR3 contains 14 residues. V was clipped by 4 bases and J by 4 bases; unmatched bases: 5. CDR3 in amino acids: CASSPRDRYNEQFF. CDR3 sequence (DNA): TGTGCCAGCAGCCCCCGGGACAGATACAATGAGCAGTTCTTC.

J is TRBJ1-1 and V is TRBV5-1, with 8 bases aligning to TRBD1. The CDR3 runs to 14 residues. Germline V gene data show CDR1 as SGHRS and CDR2 as YFSETQ. V lost 3 bases to trimming and J lost 5 bases; unmatched junction nucleotides: 6. The CDR3 loop reads CASSSLQGGTEAFF. The CDR3 DNA sequence: TGCGCCAGCAGCTCCCTACAGGGGGGGACTGAAGCTTTCTTT. Filled out from reference TRBV5-1 and TRBJ1-1, the complete variable domain reads KAGVTQTPRYLIKTRGQQVTLSCSPISGHRSVSWYQQTPGQGLQFLFEYFSETQRNKGNFPGRFSGRQFSNSRSEMNVSTLELGDSALYLCASSSLQGGTEAFFGQGTRLTVV.

This clone came up once. The V and J genes are TRBV19 and TRBJ1-1; TRBD1 is a possible D gene (5 bases). This CDR3 is 10 amino acids long. Trimming removed 7 bases at V and 8 bases at J, with 8 bases between. Germline V gene lookup returns CDR1 LNHDA and CDR2 SQIVND (reference sequence). The CDR3 protein is CASTGGEAFF. The CDR3 DNA reads as TGTGCCAGTACCGGGGGAGAAGCTTTCTTT.

This chain uses TRBV11-2 with TRBJ1-6; D is unclear. Trimming pared 7 bases from V and 7 bases from J, leaving 11 bases between. Looked up from germline, CDR1 is SGHAT and CDR2 is FQNNGV. This CDR3 region has 13 residues. CDR3 sequence reads: CASKALGNSPLHF. As DNA, the CDR3 is TGTGCCAGCAAGGCCCTGGGGAATTCACCCCTCCACTTT.

The chain links TRBV5-1 to TRBJ1-2; D remains ambiguous. The CDR3 totals 15 residues. CDR1 is SGHRS, CDR2 YFSETQ, per germline. V was shortened by 3 bases and J by 2 bases, with 14 bases between the two germline ends. CDR3: CASSSTLHFNYGYTF. In DNA form, the CDR3 reads TGCGCCAGCAGCTCGACGCTACACTTCAACTATGGCTACACCTTC.

This clone was counted a single time. This sequence joins TRBV27 and TRBJ1-2; 7 bases match TRBD1. The V and J ends lost 6 bases and 9 bases, in that order; junction bases with no gene match: 4. CDR3 size: 11 residues. Germline V CDR1 and CDR2: MNHEY, SMNVEV (reference sequence). CDR3 sequence reads: CASRGDSRYTF. In nucleotides, the CDR3 is TGTGCCAGCAGAGGGGACAGCCGCTACACCTTC.

This chain joins TRBV10-3 and TRBJ1-2, with D hard to call. The CDR3 is made up of 13 amino acids. Trimming left V 2 bases short and J 1 base short, with 5 bases between. Germline V gives CDR1 ENHRY, CDR2 SYGVKD. This chain's CDR3 is CAISESLNYGYTF. The CDR3, as DNA: TGTGCCATCAGTGAGAGCCTTAACTATGGCTACACCTTC.

The chain links TRBV2 to TRBJ1-1; D may be TRBD1 (5 bases). Trimming took 4 bases from V and 1 from J, leaving 13 bases between them. The CDR3 has 15 amino acids. Germline CDR1 reads SNHLY; CDR2 reads FYNNEI. The CDR3 loop is CASSGFAGGNTEAFF. In DNA form, the CDR3 reads TGTGCCAGCAGTGGATTCGCGGGGGGGAACACTGAAGCTTTCTTT.